Each of the 24 T cell receptor beta chains below was sequenced from the same sample in a study of blood T cell repertoires in COVID-19. TCRdb's copy holds only in-frame clones and misses some; the assay was immunoSEQ multiplex PCR. The sample contains around 450,000 clones, around 87% of which appear only once. The sequencing input was PBMCs or T cells enriched from blood (not recorded which). These receptors were taken from a woman aged 18-29 years who had recovered from COVID-19.

This chain joins TRBV11-2 and TRBJ2-3, with 8 bases aligning to TRBD2. V trimming: 7 bases; J trimming: 2 bases; junction bases outside the gene matches: 5. The CDR3 totals 14 residues. Germline values: CDR1 SGHAT, CDR2 FQNNGV. The CDR3: CASTRAGATDTQYF. DNA for the CDR3: TGTGCCAGCACCCGAGCGGGAGCCACAGATACGCAGTATTTT.

The chain carries TRBV6-5 and TRBJ1-1, with a tentative D call TRBD1 (5 bases). CDR3 length: 16 residues. Per the germline V gene, CDR1 is MNHEY and CDR2 is SVGAGI. Trimming took off 2 bases at V and 8 bases at J, with 21 bases between the two ends. CDR3 sequence: CASSYARTQEGPEAFF. DNA of the CDR3: TGTGCCAGCAGTTACGCTAGGACTCAGGAGGGGCCGGAAGCTTTCTTT.

The J gene is TRBJ2-3, the V gene TRBV12-5; 12 nucleotides agree with TRBD2. Trimming cost V 4 bases and J 1 base; bases outside gene matches: 6. Germline-derived CDR1 and CDR2 are LGHNT and FRNRAP. CDR3 length: 17 amino acids. CDR3 sequence: CASGSRLAGARTDTQYF. The DNA for the CDR3 is TGTGCTAGTGGTTCGAGACTAGCGGGGGCACGCACAGATACGCAGTATTTT.

The chain carries TRBV6-1 and TRBJ1-5; D is undetermined. The CDR3 length is 13 residues. Trimming cost V 3 bases and J 5 bases, with 8 bases left between them. Per germline, CDR1 MNHNS and CDR2 SASEGT. Written as DNA, the CDR3 is TGTGCCAGCAGTGAGAGATCTCATCAGCCCCAGCATTTT. Translation gives CASSERSHQPQHF.

The chain combines TRBV28 with TRBJ1-2; D uncertain. The V end was cut by 2 bases, the J end by 4 bases, with 5 bases between. The CDR3 is 12 residues long. CDR1 is MDHEN, CDR2 SYDVKM, per germline. CDR3 nucleotide sequence: TGTGCCAGCAGTTTAGGGAGCTATGGCTACACCTTC. This gives the protein CASSLGSYGYTF.

This clone was counted once. The rearrangement joins TRBV9 to TRBJ2-7, with 7 bases fitting TRBD2. V lost 3 bases and J lost 5; bases outside the gene matches: 17. The germline V gene has CDR1 SGDLS and CDR2 YYNGEE. This CDR3 is built from 17 residues. The CDR3 DNA sequence: TGTGCCAGCAGCGCACAGGATGGGGTAGCGGCGGGAGACGAGCAGTACTTC. Protein product: CASSAQDGVAAGDEQYF.

This chain uses TRBV25-1 with TRBJ2-3; 7 nucleotides align to TRBD2. V gave up 3 bases and J gave up 9 bases; unmatched junction bases: 12. CDR3 length equals 15 residues. CDR1 is MGHDK, CDR2 SYGVNS, per germline. CDR3 protein: CASSDPSFSGWTQYF. The CDR3 coding sequence is TGTGCCAGCAGTGACCCTTCATTTAGCGGGTGGACGCAGTATTTT.

V is TRBV19 and J is TRBJ1-1; the match to TRBD1 covers 7 bases. Germline CDR1 reads LNHDA; CDR2 reads SQIVND (reference sequence). There are 15 residues in the CDR3. With 2 bases clipped from V and 0 bases from J, the junction kept 3 bases outside the gene matches. For the CDR3, the DNA is TGTGCCAGTAGTATACCGGGACAGATGAACACTGAAGCTTTCTTT. Its protein is CASSIPGQMNTEAFF.

CDR3 amino acids: CASSPDYRDREYEQYF. As DNA, the CDR3 is TGTGCCAGCAGCCCAGATTACCGGGACAGGGAGTACGAGCAGTACTTC. The chain employs TRBV7-9 and TRBJ2-7; 9 nucleotides align to TRBD1. CDR3 size: 16 residues. Per germline, CDR1 SEHNR and CDR2 FQNEAQ (reference sequence). J gave up 4 bases and V 5 bases, and 12 bases lay outside the gene matches.

Note on this clone: Other nucleotide sequences from this sample produce the same CDR3. The CDR3 sequence: CASRQGLQETQYF. The CDR3 DNA is TGTGCCAGCAGGCAGGGCCTTCAAGAGACCCAGTACTTC. This chain uses TRBV2 with TRBJ2-5, with D perhaps matching TRBD1 (5 bases). This CDR3 is built from 13 residues. Germline-derived CDR1 and CDR2 are SNHLY and FYNNEI. The V end lost 6 bases, the J end lost 2 bases, and 10 bases lay between the germline ends.

The V call is TRBV27, the J call TRBJ1-2; 7 nucleotides align to TRBD1. The CDR3 has 12 amino acids. Germline V gene lookup returns CDR1 MNHEY and CDR2 SMNVEV (reference sequence). V shed 6 bases, J shed 8 bases, and the junction held 6 bases outside the gene matches. CDR3 in amino acids: CASRYRGGGYTF. CDR3 sequence (DNA): TGTGCCAGCAGATACAGGGGTGGCGGCTACACCTTC.

The chain links TRBV28 to TRBJ1-6, with TRBD1 matching 7 bases. This CDR3 region has 15 residues. The V segment lost 7 bases and the J segment 5 bases; nucleotides outside the gene matches: 8. Germline V gene sequence: CDR1 MDHEN, CDR2 SYDVKM. Here the CDR3 reads CASTLSTGDNSPLHF. Written as DNA, the CDR3 is TGTGCCAGCACCTTGTCTACAGGGGATAATTCACCCCTCCACTTT.

The chain combines TRBV28 with TRBJ2-2; a possible D gene is TRBD1 (6 bases). The CDR3 loop spans 17 amino acids. V was clipped by 1 base and J by 6 bases, with 18 bases between them. The germline gives CDR1 MDHEN, CDR2 SYDVKM. The CDR3 is CASSLFTKRQVSGELFF. In nucleotides, the CDR3 is TGTGCCAGCAGTTTATTTACGAAAAGACAGGTCTCCGGGGAGCTGTTTTTT.

V usage is TRBV5-4 and J usage is TRBJ1-1; D is unclear. The CDR3 length is 17 residues. Germline loops: CDR1 SGHNT, CDR2 YYREEE (reference sequence). V lost 2 bases and J 1 base, leaving 18 bases between the germline ends. The CDR3 region has the DNA TGTGCCAGCAGCTTCCGGGTTTCGCCCACTCGGAACACTGAAGCTTTCTTT. Encoded protein: CASSFRVSPTRNTEAFF.

The rearrangement links TRBV9 to TRBJ2-2; TRBD2 matches 8 bases. CDR3 length: 17 amino acids. V shed 0 bases and J 2 bases; nucleotides not matched to a gene: 6. Germline assignment: CDR1 SGDLS and CDR2 YYNGEE. CDR3 region: CASSVEGSGENTGELFF. The CDR3 DNA sequence: TGTGCCAGCAGCGTAGAAGGTAGCGGGGAAAACACCGGGGAGCTGTTTTTT.

V and J are TRBV7-9 and TRBJ1-6, with D possibly being TRBD1 (5 bases). Germline V CDR1 and CDR2: SEHNR, FQNEAQ (reference sequence). Trimming took 5 bases from V and 6 from J, leaving 11 bases between them. This CDR3 region has 14 residues. Written as DNA, the CDR3 is TGTGCCAGCAGCCGGGACTTTACTAATTCACCCCTCCACTTT. This sequence encodes CASSRDFTNSPLHF. Variable domain in full (rest from reference TRBV7-9 and TRBJ1-6): DTGVSQNPRHKITKRGQNVTFRCDPISEHNRLYWYRQTLGQGPEFLTYFQNEAQLEKSRLLSDRFSAERPKGSFSTLEIQRTEQGDSAMYLCASSRDFTNSPLHFGNGTRLTVT.

The V gene is TRBV27, the J gene TRBJ2-5; the match to TRBD1 covers 12 bases. The CDR3 has 16 residues. With V trimmed by 1 base and J by 5 bases, 5 bases remained unmatched. The germline V gene has CDR1 MNHEY and CDR2 SMNVEV (reference sequence). The CDR3 DNA reads as TGTGCCAGCAGTTTATGGTGGGACAGGGGGCAGGAGACCCAGTACTTC. Its translation: CASSLWWDRGQETQYF.

The genes are TRBV5-1 and TRBJ1-2, with 9 bases fitting TRBD1. V lost 4 bases, J lost 3 bases, and 7 bases stayed unmatched. The CDR3 is 15 residues long. Germline-derived CDR1 and CDR2 are SGHRS and YFSETQ. CDR3: CASSRTGVSDYGYTF. The DNA for the CDR3 is TGCGCCAGCAGCCGGACAGGGGTTAGCGACTATGGCTACACCTTC.

This clone was counted a few times. The rearrangement uses TRBV12-2 and TRBJ1-1; TRBD1 is the table's D call, not checked against the DNA. TRBV12-2 is tagged as a pseudogene. This CDR3 has 15 amino acids. CDR3 nucleotide sequence: TGTGCAAGTCGCATCCTCCAGGGTTGTGGTACTGAAGCTTTCTTT. Protein sequence: CASRILQGCGTEAFF.

The J gene is TRBJ1-2, the V gene TRBV5-5, with a tentative D call TRBD1 (5 bases). CDR1 is SGHKS and CDR2 is YYEKEE in the germline V gene (reference sequence). Deletions cut 4 bases from V and 3 bases from J, with 10 bases between. The CDR3 spans 13 residues. This CDR3 reads CASSQGVDYGYTF. Written as DNA, the CDR3 is TGTGCCAGCAGCCAAGGGGTGGACTATGGCTACACCTTC.

V is TRBV7-9 and J is TRBJ1-1; tentatively, D is TRBD1 (5 bases). Germline V gives CDR1 SEHNR, CDR2 FQNEAQ (reference sequence). CDR3 length: 13 residues. With 5 bases removed from V and 7 bases from J, the gap between germline ends came to 14 bases. The CDR3 DNA sequence: TGTGCCAGCAGCCCGCCCGGGACTAATGAAGCTTTCTTT. It encodes CASSPPGTNEAFF.

The CDR3 region has the DNA TGTGCCAGCTCCCTAAGCCCGGGACAGGAGCTTAACTATGGCTACACCTTC. This gives the protein CASSLSPGQELNYGYTF. The rearrangement links TRBV18 to TRBJ1-2, with 8 bases fitting TRBD1. V dropped 6 bases and J dropped 1; count of bases not matched to a gene: 13. This CDR3 region has 17 residues. The V gene's germline CDR1 is KGHSH and CDR2 LQKENI.

V is TRBV5-1 and J is TRBJ2-7, with 9 bases fitting TRBD1. Unmatched junction bases numbered 9, after V lost 0 bases and J lost 5 bases. The CDR3 consists of 16 residues. Germline-derived CDR1 and CDR2 are SGHRS and YFSETQ. The chain's CDR3 is CASSLGPGQGIDEQYF. Written as DNA, the CDR3 is TGCGCCAGCAGCTTGGGACCGGGACAGGGCATCGACGAGCAGTACTTC.

The chain joins TRBV6-5 to TRBJ1-4; tentatively, D is TRBD1 (5 bases). Trimming took off 7 bases at V and 4 bases at J, with 13 bases between the two ends. The CDR3 has 14 amino acids. Germline values: CDR1 MNHEY, CDR2 SVGAGI. CDR3 loop: CASTAGTFNEKLFF. The DNA for the CDR3 is TGTGCCAGCACTGCCGGGACTTTTAATGAAAAACTGTTTTTT.